The clone carrying this T cell receptor beta chain was recorded at least ten times. The target antigen is unknown. This specimen belongs to a study of T cells in Graves' hyperthyroidism and ophthalmopathy. Trimming left V 5 bases short and J 2 bases short, with 10 bases between. The V gene's germline CDR1 is KGHSH and CDR2 LQKENI. CDR3 length equals 14 residues. Fresh 10 ml peripheral blood yielded PBMCs. RNA transcripts gave rise to amplified TCR beta CDR3 regions. The HTBI set primed first-round TCR CDR3 RT-PCR. TCRdb re-called the multiplex PCR reads through MiXCR, storing one row per CDR3 protein. The table shows roughly 380,000 distinct CDR3 sequences, with 19% occurring only once. Study observations and caveats: In the blood, most expanded thyroid clonotypes above 0.001 appeared as well.

The rearrangement uses TRBV18 and TRBJ1-3; D is unclear. This TCR came from a woman aged 18-29 years with Graves' hyperthyroidism. What was sequenced was blood. The CDR3 protein is CASSSSDPGNTIYF. CDR3 bases: TGTGCCAGCTCATCTTCCGACCCTGGAAACACCATATATTTT.